Below, one T cell receptor (beta chain) is given with its context. The data are from a study of control samples from healthy donors and cancer patients. V was shortened by 0 bases and J by 2 bases, with 15 bases between the two germline ends. Germline CDR1 SGDLS, CDR2 YYNGEE. The CDR3 is made up of 16 amino acids. Produced via immunoSEQ multiplex PCR; TCRdb's table is partial and in-frame only. This repertoire shows some 95,000 clones, almost 90% found once; its top ten account for less than 15%. The specimen was blood. This TCR was recovered from a man younger than 45 in good health. V is TRBV9 and J is TRBJ2-7; possibly TRBD1 for D (7 bases). The CDR3 region has the DNA TGTGCCAGCAGCGTAGGTGGCCAGGGGGGAACCTACGAGCAGTACTTC. Translated, it gives CASSVGGQGGTYEQYF.